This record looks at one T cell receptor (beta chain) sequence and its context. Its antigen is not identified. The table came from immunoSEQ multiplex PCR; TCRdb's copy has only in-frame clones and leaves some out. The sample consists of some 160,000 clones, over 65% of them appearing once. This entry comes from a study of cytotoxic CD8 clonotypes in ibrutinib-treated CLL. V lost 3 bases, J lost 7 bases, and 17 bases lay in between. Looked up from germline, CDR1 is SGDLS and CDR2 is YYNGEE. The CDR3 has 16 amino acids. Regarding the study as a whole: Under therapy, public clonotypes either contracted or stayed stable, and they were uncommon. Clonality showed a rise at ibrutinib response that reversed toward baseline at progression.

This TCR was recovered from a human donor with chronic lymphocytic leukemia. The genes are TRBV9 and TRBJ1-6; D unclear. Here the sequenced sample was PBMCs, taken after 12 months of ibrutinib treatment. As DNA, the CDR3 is TGTGCCAGCAGCGCCTACGACGTTGGGTGGAATTCACCCCTCCACTTT. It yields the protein CASSAYDVGWNSPLHF.